Below, one T cell receptor beta chain is given with its context. Trimming took off 3 bases at V and 5 bases at J, with 14 bases between the two ends. Germline CDR1 and CDR2: SGHDT and YYEEEE. There are 14 residues in the CDR3. Generated by immunoSEQ multiplex PCR, the TCRdb table keeps only in-frame clones and is missing some. The profile shows a few hundred thousand clones, around 91% of them singletons. Clinical history as reported by participants underpinned cohort assignment. This entry is derived from a study of blood T cell repertoires in COVID-19. Study context: Both acute and convalescent COVID-19 samples were obtained from the United States, Italy and Spain.

This clonotype was sampled from a woman aged 18-29 years who had recovered from COVID-19. The chain couples TRBV5-6 to TRBJ2-5; maybe TRBD2 (6 bases). The sequenced material came from PBMCs or T cells enriched from blood (not recorded which). CDR3 amino acids: CASSSLDGGETQYF. The CDR3 DNA follows: TGTGCCAGCAGCTCGCTCGATGGAGGGGAGACCCAGTACTTC.